The entry below describes one T cell receptor (beta chain). This clone occurred a few times. Its antigen is still unknown. One base away there is no much larger clone; base qualities are not given. The data stem from a study of STAT5B mutations in CD4+ large granular lymphocyte leukemia (dated by TCRdb to between 2022 and 2023). Regarding the research as a whole: Among the healthy controls, the CDR3 'QG' motif was associated with a particular HLA allele. Flow cytometry on FACSCanto II or FACSVerse showed that the purified fractions were more than 95% pure among lymphocytes. The TCRbeta repertoires of CD4+ T-cell large granular lymphocyte leukemia patients were compared with the TCRbeta repertoires of healthy blood donors.

Broad study findings and their caveats: Main leukemic clonotypes were private to each patient, although roughly 26% of the main leukemic clonotypes were found at low frequency in the non-leukemic repertoires of other patients. TRBV06-family usage was enriched among the top patient clones (8/27) compared with healthy controls (2/35). CD4-sorted patient repertoires appeared more clonal than healthy CD4+ repertoires, and this difference persisted after removing the putative leukemic clones. The data were not HLA-matched, and the relatively small sample size could explain the higher clonality seen in CD4+ compared with CD8+ T-LGLL.

The healthy controls were some 36 blood donors, and the buffy coats of these donors were supplied by the Finnish Red Cross blood service. All TCR-sequenced material derived from peripheral blood: patient blood samples and healthy donor buffy coats. Ficoll-Hypaque gradient centrifugation was used to isolate peripheral blood mononuclear cells. For the healthy controls, CD4+ cells were obtained from buffy coats by magnetic purification. The Gentra Puregene Cell and Tissue kit was used for genomic DNA extraction, and quantification was performed on a Qubit 2.0 fluorometer. The CDR3, from cysteine to phenylalanine, totals 14 residues. Only CDR3 DNA remains: 42 bases, in frame from the first base. CDR1 and CDR2, per the germline V gene (reference sequence), are GTSNPN and SVGIG. V drops 0 bases and J drops 3 bases, leaving 11 bases in between. TCRbeta rearrangements were sequenced from genomic DNA using the immunoSEQ assay at survey resolution. In the paper's pipeline: A lowest detectable productive clonotype frequency of 2.59 x 10-5 was observed in the TCR sequencing data. Only productive TCRbeta rearrangements, meaning sequences that were complete and in-frame, were kept for the analyses. Clonality for each sample was calculated as Simpson clonality in the immunoSEQ Analyzer version 3.0. Clones were grouped by frequency into very rare, small, medium, large (1-20%) or hyperexpanded (>20%) categories. Generation probabilities were estimated with OLGA 1.2.3, V-gene circos plots were generated with VDJtools, specificities were searched for in VDJdb, and CDR3 motifs were identified with GLIPH. Held by TCRdb, this immuneACCESS table contains in-frame sequences only and omits some clones. Under half of the omission traces to an unresolved V gene where checked; the cause of the rest is unknown. V and J calls and clone size follow that table, whereas D and trimming were derived from the DNA. The table for this sample lists about 33,000 clones; roughly 72% of them were counted only once. The ten largest clones add up to 0.29% of the sample.

This chain joins TRBV30 to TRBJ1-1; no confident D gene assignment can be made. The sample was CD4+ T cells from blood buffy coats. The sequence was collected from a human donor in good health. The DNA sequence is as follows: TGTGCCTGGAGTGTACGAGGGATATACACTGAAGCTTTCTTT. Protein translation: CAWSVRGIYTEAFF.